A single sample gave rise to the 24 T cell receptor beta chains below, sequenced in a study of CD4 T cells in relation to SARS-CoV-2 and coronaviruses. Unexposed donor CD4+ T cells date from about 2010-2019, before the COVID-19 pandemic. Isolation of CD4+ T cells took place after roughly nine days in culture. These receptors' targets are unknown. Method: immunoSEQ multiplex PCR; TCRdb's copy keeps in-frame clones and lacks some. This table holds around 15,000 clones, roughly 80% found once. Sequenced material: CD4+ T cells from PBMCs, cultured in vitro. The receptor set was obtained from a human donor in good health.

The chain couples TRBV10-3 to TRBJ2-1; 15 bases map to TRBD2. CDR3 length: 15 residues. With 4 bases clipped from V and 10 bases from J, the junction kept 5 bases outside the gene matches. CDR1 ENHRY and CDR2 SYGVKD come from the germline V gene. Written as DNA, the CDR3 is TGTGCCATCAGTGGGACTAGCGGGGGGGAGGGGGAGCAGTTCTTC. This encodes CAISGTSGGEGEQFF.

The V gene is TRBV5-6, the J gene TRBJ2-5, with TRBD2 identical over 7 bases. The CDR3 has 15 residues. Germline lookup yields CDR1 SGHDT and CDR2 YYEEEE. V lost 4 bases to trimming and J lost 5 bases; unmatched junction nucleotides: 11. DNA for the CDR3: TGTGCCAGCAGCACCGGGACTACCAGTCGGGAGACCCAGTACTTC. This translates into CASSTGTTSRETQYF.

The chain joins TRBV2 to TRBJ1-2, with 9 bases that match TRBD1. The trim removed 0 bases at V and 7 bases at J, leaving 9 bases unmatched. Germline V gene lookup returns CDR1 SNHLY and CDR2 FYNNEI. This CDR3 is built from 16 residues. The CDR3 sequence: CASSEADSTGGSGYTF. In DNA form, the CDR3 reads TGTGCCAGCAGTGAAGCGGACTCCACAGGGGGCTCTGGCTACACCTTC.

V usage is TRBV24-1 and J usage is TRBJ2-1; D tentatively fits TRBD1 or TRBD2 (5 bases each). V was pared by 6 bases and J by 3 bases, with 14 bases between. Germline loops: CDR1 KGHDR, CDR2 SFDVKD. This CDR3 region has 15 residues. The CDR3 protein is CATSKQRGVYNEQFF. The CDR3 DNA is TGTGCCACCAGTAAGCAAAGGGGAGTCTACAATGAGCAGTTCTTC.

The CDR3 DNA reads TGTGCCAGCAGCTCTCCGTCAGGGGACGGGGCCAACGTCCTGACTTTC. Residues: CASSSPSGDGANVLTF. The chain has TRBV5-4 and TRBJ2-6; TRBD1 is a possible D gene (6 bases). Germline V gene data show CDR1 as SGHNT and CDR2 as YYREEE (reference sequence). CDR3 length: 16 amino acids. V dropped 3 bases and J dropped 4 bases, with 14 bases sitting between them.

This chain uses TRBV11-3 with TRBJ2-7; D gene uncertain. CDR3 size: 12 residues. V gave up 3 bases and J gave up 3 bases, with 6 bases separating them. Germline CDR1 is SGHNT and CDR2 is YENEEA. The CDR3: CASSLDGYEQYF. CDR3 bases: TGTGCCAGCAGCTTGGACGGCTACGAGCAGTACTTC.

The chain uses TRBV19 and TRBJ1-5; 8 positions agree with TRBD1. Germline lookup yields CDR1 LNHDA and CDR2 SQIVND (reference sequence). After removal of 7 bases from V and 6 bases from J, the junction contained 8 bases not matched to a gene. This CDR3 region has 14 residues. The CDR3 DNA reads TGTGCCAGTAACCCGGGACAGGACGGTCAGCCCCAGCATTTT. It codes for CASNPGQDGQPQHF. Full variable domain (outside the CDR3, taken from reference TRBV19 and TRBJ1-5): DGGITQSPKYLFRKEGQNVTLSCEQNLNHDAMYWYRQDPGQGLRLIYYSQIVNDFQKGDIAEGYSVSREKKESFPLTVTSAQKNPTAFYLCASNPGQDGQPQHFGDGTRLSIL.

The chain uses TRBV18 and TRBJ1-2; the match to TRBD1 covers 7 bases. This CDR3 has 19 residues. V shed 1 base and J 4 bases; nucleotides not matched to a gene: 18. The germline V gene has CDR1 KGHSH and CDR2 LQKENI. The CDR3 region is CASSPQQTRHKTGTYGYTF. The CDR3 DNA sequence: TGTGCCAGCTCACCACAACAAACCCGACACAAGACAGGGACCTATGGCTACACCTTC.

The V gene is TRBV24-1, the J gene TRBJ1-2; D possibly corresponds to TRBD1 (5 bases). V lost 6 bases and J 8 bases, leaving 15 bases between the germline ends. The CDR3 covers 13 residues. The germline V gene has CDR1 KGHDR and CDR2 SFDVKD. The CDR3 region is CATSIRDGYGYTF. For the CDR3, the DNA is TGTGCCACCAGTATAAGGGACGGCTACGGCTACACCTTC.

This clone appeared a few times. The chain recombines TRBV7-2 with TRBJ2-1; possible D gene TRBD2, 5 bases. CDR1 and CDR2 (germline): SGHTA, FQGNSA. V dropped 1 base and J dropped 8 bases, with 12 bases sitting between them. The CDR3 sequence is 14 residues long. CDR3 sequence reads: CASSLVAGTDEQFF. The CDR3 DNA reads TGTGCCAGCAGCTTAGTGGCGGGTACGGATGAGCAGTTCTTC.

This clone was picked up a small number of times. The chain links TRBV4-1 to TRBJ1-5; D gene uncertain. The CDR3 covers 18 residues. V was clipped by 0 bases and J by 0 bases, with 15 bases between them. Per the germline V gene, CDR1 is MGHRA and CDR2 is YSYEKL. Here the CDR3 DNA reads TGCGCCAGCAGCCAAGATCGCCGCGGAGGAAATAGCAATCAGCCCCAGCATTTT. It codes for CASSQDRRGGNSNQPQHF.

The chain has TRBV25-1 and TRBJ2-5, with 9 bases that match TRBD1. The ends lost 6 bases at V and 4 bases at J; junction bases unmatched: 3. The germline CDR1 and CDR2 sequences are MGHDK and SYGVNS. The CDR3 length is 13 residues. CDR3 in DNA: TGTGCCAGCAGGACAGGGGGGGGAGAGACCCAGTACTTC. Encoded protein: CASRTGGGETQYF.

This clone is large (0.1 to 1%). The chain has TRBV11-2 and TRBJ1-5; no clear D. CDR1 and CDR2 from the germline V gene are SGHAT and FQNNGV. The CDR3 spans 13 residues. The V end was cut by 2 bases, the J end by 5 bases, with 7 bases between. The CDR3 spells CASSLQPDQPQHF. CDR3 DNA sequence: TGTGCCAGCAGCTTACAGCCCGATCAGCCCCAGCATTTT.

This clone occurred once. This rearrangement joins TRBV4-1 to TRBJ2-3; 7 positions agree with TRBD1. The V gene's germline CDR1 is MGHRA and CDR2 YSYEKL. The length of the CDR3 is 14 residues. V trimming: 4 bases; J trimming: 4 bases; junction bases outside the gene matches: 5. As DNA, the CDR3 is TGCGCCAGCAGCCCTCCGGGACAGTCAGATACGCAGTATTTT. This translates into CASSPPGQSDTQYF.

This clone is judged hyperexpanded (1% or more). The V and J genes are TRBV11-2 and TRBJ2-6; possibly TRBD1 for D (5 bases). V gave up 7 bases and J gave up 0 bases, with 13 bases separating them. This CDR3 is built from 16 residues. CDR1 and CDR2 (germline): SGHAT, FQNNGV. The CDR3, as DNA: TGTGCCAGCACCTTTATAGGGGACTCTGGGGCCAACGTCCTGACTTTC. Encoded protein: CASTFIGDSGANVLTF.

This clone was counted a single time. The rearrangement uses TRBV19 and TRBJ2-1; 13 bases line up with TRBD2. Trimming removed 6 bases from V and 11 bases from J; junction bases left unmatched: 10. The length of the CDR3 is 15 residues. Germline CDR1 and CDR2: LNHDA and SQIVND (reference sequence). The CDR3 DNA is TGTGCCAGTAGGCCCGGGACTAGCGGGATTTTCAAGCAGTTCTTC. It specifies CASRPGTSGIFKQFF.

V and J are TRBV14 and TRBJ2-2; no firm D call. There are 13 residues in the CDR3. The V and J ends lost 1 base and 4 bases respectively, with 4 bases between them. Germline assignment: CDR1 SGHDN and CDR2 FVKESK. CDR3 amino acids: CASSQVSTGELFF. CDR3 nucleotide sequence: TGTGCCAGCAGCCAAGTTTCCACCGGGGAGCTGTTTTTT.

The V and J genes are TRBV10-3 and TRBJ1-2; TRBD1 aligns across 10 bases. Trimming cost V 6 bases and J 5 bases; bases outside gene matches: 9. The germline CDR1 and CDR2 sequences are ENHRY and SYGVKD. CDR3 length equals 15 residues. CDR3 DNA sequence: TGTGCCATCAGGACCGGGACAGGGGCCAGTTATGGCTACACCTTC. It translates to CAIRTGTGASYGYTF.

This clone was picked up one time. V gene TRBV28 combines with J gene TRBJ2-1; no firm D call. The CDR3 totals 13 residues. Germline V gene data show CDR1 as MDHEN and CDR2 as SYDVKM. The V and J ends lost 5 bases and 5 bases respectively, with 10 bases between them. The CDR3 bases are TGTGCCAGCAGTAGGAACCCGGACAATGAGCAGTTCTTC. It yields the protein CASSRNPDNEQFF.

The gene calls are TRBV6-5 and TRBJ1-1; D may be TRBD1 (6 bases). This CDR3 has 14 amino acids. Per germline, CDR1 MNHEY and CDR2 SVGAGI. Trimming stripped 7 bases from V and 6 bases from J, with 18 bases between. CDR3 nucleotides: TGTGCCAGCACCATGCCAGACAGGACATCTGAAGCTTTCTTT. Its protein product is CASTMPDRTSEAFF.

The rearrangement uses TRBV6-5 and TRBJ1-4; no definite D call. Deletions cut 0 bases from V and 8 bases from J, with 16 bases between. CDR3 length equals 16 residues. The germline V gene has CDR1 MNHEY and CDR2 SVGAGI. CDR3 coding DNA: TGTGCCAGCAGTTACTCGCTGGGCAGAACCTCAGAAAAACTGTTTTTT. Translating gives CASSYSLGRTSEKLFF.

The rearrangement joins TRBV5-5 to TRBJ1-2, with a weak D call TRBD1 (5 bases). Trimming took off 0 bases at V and 4 bases at J, with 13 bases between the two ends. CDR1 is SGHKS and CDR2 is YYEKEE in the germline V gene (reference sequence). The CDR3 spans 15 residues. This chain's CDR3 is CASSLAGREGYGYTF. As DNA, the CDR3 is TGTGCCAGCAGCTTGGCCGGCAGGGAGGGCTATGGCTACACCTTC. Variable domain in full (rest from reference TRBV5-5 and TRBJ1-2): DAGVTQSPTHLIKTRGQQVTLRCSPISGHKSVSWYQQVLGQGPQFIFQYYEKEERGRGNFPDRFSARQFPNYSSELNVNALLLGDSALYLCASSLAGREGYGYTFGSGTRLTVV.

This clone was seen a handful of times. The rearrangement links TRBV14 to TRBJ1-2, with TRBD1 as a possible D gene (6 bases). The V end was cut by 3 bases, the J end by 2 bases, with 13 bases between. This CDR3 has 15 amino acids. Germline V gene data show CDR1 as SGHDN and CDR2 as FVKESK. The CDR3 is CASSQENRVNYGYTF. CDR3 DNA sequence: TGTGCCAGCAGCCAGGAAAACAGGGTGAACTATGGCTACACCTTC.

The chain links TRBV18 to TRBJ2-1; 7 nucleotides line up with TRBD2. The V and J ends lost 4 bases and 8 bases, in that order; junction bases with no gene match: 14. Germline loops: CDR1 KGHSH, CDR2 LQKENI. CDR3 length: 16 amino acids. CDR3 residues: CASSLLPMGGEDEQFF. CDR3 in DNA: TGTGCCAGCTCACTGCTCCCGATGGGGGGGGAGGATGAGCAGTTCTTC.